The rows below give T cell receptor beta chains drawn from one sample of a study of response to subunit inactivated influenza vaccine. One entry per CDR3 protein results from TCRdb running MiXCR on the RT-PCR reads. The table records 500,000 to 750,000 distinct CDR3 sequences, 13% to 15% of them present only once. The sequences come from PBMCs from blood, collected about 11 days after vaccination. The receptors come from a man over 45 who received an inactivated influenza vaccine. CDR3s include the opening cysteine and the closing phenylalanine or tryptophan. The D gene is left open where the match is weak. Rows may omit the clone size; those that give it use once, few, many or a size class.

len | j_gene | v_gene | d_gene | abundance | CDR3aa | CDR3nt
12 | TRBJ2-5 | TRBV3-1 | NA | few | CASSQVREAQYF | TGTGCCAGCAGCCAAGTCCGTGAGGCCCAGTACTTC
18 | TRBJ1-2 | TRBV5-1 | TRBD1 | few | CASSLAPAGGRNYYGYTF | TGCGCCAGCAGCTTGGCCCCGGCAGGGGGCCGTAACTACTATGGCTACACCTTC
11 | TRBJ1-5 | TRBV20-1 | TRBD1 | few | CRLDRDQPQHF | TGCAGGCTTGACAGGGACCAGCCCCAGCATTTT
16 | TRBJ1-1 | TRBV12-3/TRBV12-4 | NA | many | CASSPPFVLGNTEAFF | TGTGCCAGCAGCCCACCGTTTGTCCTGGGGAACACTGAAGCTTTCTTT
14 | TRBJ2-5 | TRBV12-3/TRBV12-4 | NA | NA | CASSFQGKQETQYF | TGTGCCAGCAGTTTCCAGGGCAAACAAGAGACCCAGTACTTC
13 | TRBJ2-4 | TRBV7-2 | TRBD2 | few | CASTIGGANIQYF | TGTGCCAGCACCATCGGGGGGGCAAACATTCAGTACTTC
14 | TRBJ2-3 | TRBV24-1 | TRBD2 | NA | CATGRGGSTDTQYF | TGTGCCACCGGGCGGGGGGGTAGCACAGATACGCAGTATTTT
13 | TRBJ1-4 | TRBV4-3 | NA | few | CASSQDRKERLFF | TGCGCCAGCAGCCAAGATCGGAAGGAAAGGCTGTTTTTT
16 | TRBJ1-4 | TRBV12-3/TRBV12-4 | NA | few | CASRLQGRQSNEKLFF | TGTGCCAGCAGGTTACAGGGCCGCCAAAGTAATGAAAAACTGTTTTTT
13 | TRBJ2-4 | TRBV4-3 | NA | many | CASSQDYRDTQYF | TGCGCCAGCAGCCAAGATTACCGGGACACTCAGTACTTC
14 | TRBJ2-3 | TRBV6-1 | NA | NA | CASSRDLDTDTQYF | TGTGCCAGCAGTAGGGACTTGGACACAGATACGCAGTATTTT
17 | TRBJ2-3 | TRBV20-1 | TRBD2 | NA | CSAYPGTSGLRGDTQYF | TGCAGTGCTTATCCCGGGACTAGCGGCCTGAGGGGGGATACGCAGTATTTT
11 | TRBJ2-5 | TRBV6-1 | NA | NA | CASREVETQYF | TGTGCCAGCAGGGAAGTGGAGACCCAGTACTTC
14 | TRBJ2-1 | TRBV7-9 | TRBD1 | many | CASSSGTGHNEQFF | TGTGCCAGCAGCTCCGGGACAGGGCACAATGAGCAGTTCTTC
16 | TRBJ1-1 | TRBV18 | NA | once | CASSPSMGSGNTEAFF | TGTGCCAGCTCACCTTCCATGGGTTCGGGAAACACTGAAGCTTTCTTT
15 | TRBJ1-4 | TRBV20-1 | NA | many | CSATTLGFRDEKLFF | TGCAGTGCCACAACCCTGGGATTTAGGGATGAAAAACTGTTTTTT